Shown below are 21 T cell receptor beta chains from a single sample sequenced in a study of T cell repertoires in cytomegalovirus infection. TCRdb processed the reads anew with MiXCR; each CDR3 protein has one entry. The sample gives 450,000 to 650,000 distinct CDR3 sequences, about 25% of which show up once; around 13% is in the top ten. Sequencing was performed on PBMCs. These receptors were collected from a human donor in good health (CMV status not recorded). Some clones in this sample may be carry-over from other donors' samples.

This clonotype was observed a few times. The chain has TRBV20-1 and TRBJ2-7; 8 bases line up with TRBD2. The V gene's germline CDR1 is DFQATT and CDR2 SNEGSKA (reference sequence). Trimming cost V 0 bases and J 1 base; bases outside gene matches: 5. The CDR3 totals 15 residues. CDR3 protein: CSARDTKRGSYEQYF. CDR3 nucleotide sequence: TGCAGTGCTAGAGACACCAAGCGGGGGTCCTACGAGCAGTACTTC.

The genes are TRBV11-3 and TRBJ2-3; no definite D call. Trimming removed 0 bases at V and 2 bases at J, with 12 bases between. CDR3 length: 16 amino acids. CDR1 and CDR2 (germline): SGHNT, YENEEA. This chain's CDR3 is CASSLDLGGSTDTQYF. The CDR3 region has the DNA TGTGCCAGCAGCTTAGATCTGGGCGGCTCCACAGATACGCAGTATTTT.

This clonotype has a single count. The J gene is TRBJ2-1, the V gene TRBV2, with D possibly being TRBD2 (6 bases). The V gene lost 2 bases and the J gene lost 8 bases, with 19 bases spanning the gap. From germline, CDR1 is SNHLY and CDR2 FYNNEI. The CDR3 runs 16 residues. The CDR3 protein is CASSEMRDPGWYEQFF. In DNA, the CDR3 is TGTGCCAGCAGTGAAATGCGGGACCCTGGGTGGTATGAGCAGTTCTTC.

This clonotype was counted ten times or more. This chain links TRBV7-2 with TRBJ2-2; no reliable D call. Trimming removed 1 base from V and 0 bases from J, with 6 bases in between. CDR1 and CDR2 from the germline V gene are SGHTA and FQGNSA. CDR3 length equals 15 residues. The CDR3 spells CASSLDRSNTGELFF. CDR3 nucleotide sequence: TGTGCCAGCAGCTTAGACAGATCGAACACCGGGGAGCTGTTTTTT.

The gene calls are TRBV7-2 and TRBJ2-1, with 8 bases fitting TRBD1. This CDR3 comprises 15 residues. After removal of 5 bases from V and 6 bases from J, the junction contained 9 bases not matched to a gene. The V gene's germline CDR1 is SGHTA and CDR2 FQGNSA. The DNA of the CDR3 is TGTGCCAGCAGCATCGGGACAGGACAAATCAATGAGCAGTTCTTC. Its translation is CASSIGTGQINEQFF.

The chain carries TRBV19 and TRBJ2-7; no firm D call. Trimming removed 3 bases at V and 0 bases at J, with 12 bases between. The CDR3 is 15 amino acids. CDR1 and CDR2 from the germline V gene are LNHDA and SQIVND (reference sequence). The CDR3 reads CASSMWWVPSYEQYV. The CDR3 DNA reads as TGTGCCAGTAGTATGTGGTGGGTGCCCTCCTACGAGCAGTACGTC.

The genes are TRBV6-1 and TRBJ2-7; 13 bases are shared with TRBD2. The J segment lost 3 bases and the V segment lost 10 bases, leaving 9 bases of the junction unmatched. The CDR3 spans 15 residues. The germline V gene encodes CDR1 MNHNS and CDR2 SASEGT. The CDR3 sequence: CAIDLGLAGLYEQYV. The DNA of the CDR3 is TGTGCCATCGACCTGGGACTAGCGGGACTCTACGAGCAGTACGTC.

This clonotype has only a few counts. The chain has TRBV18 and TRBJ2-7; TRBD1 is a possible D gene (6 bases). Germline V gene sequence: CDR1 KGHSH, CDR2 LQKENI. The CDR3 loop spans 15 amino acids. Trimming took off 1 base at V and 7 bases at J, with 17 bases between the two ends. The CDR3 sequence: CASSPLGDIGGEQYF. CDR3 coding DNA: TGTGCCAGCTCACCACTGGGCGACATAGGGGGTGAGCAGTACTTC.

The rearrangement links TRBV20-1 to TRBJ2-1, with 13 positions matching TRBD2. The CDR3 consists of 14 residues. Germline CDR1 is DFQATT and CDR2 is SNEGSKA (reference sequence). J gave up 15 bases and V 5 bases, and 13 bases lay outside the gene matches. The CDR3 DNA reads TGCAGTGCTCCTACTCCCGGGACTAGCGGGAAGCGGTTCTTC. This gives the protein CSAPTPGTSGKRFF.

This clonotype was recorded many times. This chain uses TRBV7-3 with TRBJ2-1, with D unresolved. Germline loops: CDR1 SGHTA, CDR2 FQGTGA. Trimming removed 2 bases from V and 9 bases from J, with 14 bases in between. The CDR3 contains 14 residues. This chain's CDR3 is CASSLHWGYGEQFF. The CDR3, as DNA: TGTGCCAGCAGCTTACACTGGGGATACGGTGAGCAGTTCTTC.

At least ten counts were recorded for this clonotype. This chain uses TRBV27 with TRBJ2-1, with a weak D call TRBD2 (6 bases). Germline-derived CDR1 and CDR2 are MNHEY and SMNVEV (reference sequence). The V and J ends lost 2 bases and 1 base respectively, with 12 bases between them. This CDR3 has 16 residues. This CDR3 is CASSLNGGTSYNEQFF. The CDR3 region has the DNA TGTGCCAGCAGTTTAAACGGGGGAACATCCTACAATGAGCAGTTCTTC.

This clonotype appeared many times. The chain combines TRBV7-2 with TRBJ2-7; no definite D call. Germline loops: CDR1 SGHTA, CDR2 FQGNSA. Trimming cost V 5 bases and J 2 bases, with 7 bases left between them. The CDR3 length is 12 residues. DNA for the CDR3: TGTGCCAGCAGCCCCAACACCTACGAGCAGTACTTC. Amino acid sequence: CASSPNTYEQYF.

There are a few counts of this clonotype. This sequence joins TRBV27 and TRBJ2-2; D may be TRBD2 (6 bases). CDR3 length: 16 residues. Trimming took 5 bases from V and 3 from J, leaving 16 bases between them. CDR1 is MNHEY and CDR2 is SMNVEV in the germline V gene (reference sequence). CDR3 loop: CASSGTGVPHTGELFF. CDR3 DNA sequence: TGTGCCAGCAGTGGCACGGGAGTGCCACACACCGGGGAGCTGTTTTTT.

This clonotype was recorded many times. This chain connects TRBV7-2 to TRBJ2-2, with 9 bases identical to TRBD2. V shed 5 bases, J shed 5 bases, and the junction held 15 bases outside the gene matches. Germline V gene sequence: CDR1 SGHTA, CDR2 FQGNSA. The length of the CDR3 is 18 residues. In nucleotides, the CDR3 is TGTGCCAGCAGCGCCCCTCGCCGGCTAGCGGGAATTACCGGGGAGCTGTTTTTT. This gives the protein CASSAPRRLAGITGELFF.

This chain links TRBV20-1 with TRBJ2-1, with 9 bases that match TRBD2. Germline V CDR1 and CDR2: DFQATT, SNEGSKA (reference sequence). After removal of 3 bases from V and 4 bases from J, the junction contained 10 bases not matched to a gene. The CDR3 extends over 16 amino acids. The CDR3 loop reads CSARVIAGESYNEQFF. As DNA, the CDR3 is TGCAGTGCTAGGGTCATAGCGGGAGAGTCTTACAATGAGCAGTTCTTC.

V is TRBV30 and J is TRBJ1-2; no clear D gene. V dropped 5 bases and J dropped 4 bases, with 11 bases sitting between them. The CDR3 sequence is 12 residues long. The germline V gene encodes CDR1 GTSNPN and CDR2 SVGIG (reference sequence). The CDR3 DNA reads as TGTGCCTGGCGAAAGTTCCTCTATGGCTACACCTTC. This translates into CAWRKFLYGYTF.

This clonotype was seen more than once but under ten times. This chain connects TRBV7-6 to TRBJ2-5; D is unresolved. V was trimmed by 2 bases and J by 5 bases, leaving 12 bases between them. Germline V CDR1 and CDR2: SGHVS, FNYEAQ. CDR3 length equals 14 residues. The CDR3 nucleotides are TGTGCCAGCAGCTTATTGTCCCCCCGGGAGACCCAGTACTTC. Its translation is CASSLLSPRETQYF.

Worth noting for this clonotype: A much bigger clone sits one base away, suggesting this may be a read error. V gene TRBV7-9 combines with J gene TRBJ1-5; D might be TRBD1 (5 bases). The V end was cut by 5 bases, the J end by 3 bases, with 11 bases between. Germline V gene sequence: CDR1 SEHNR, CDR2 FQNEAQ (reference sequence). The CDR3 spans 14 residues. CDR3 nucleotides: TGTGCCAGCAGCCCTCGGGGGATCAATCAGCCCCAGCATTTT. Amino acids: CASSPRGINQPQHF.

The chain employs TRBV12-3 or TRBV12-4 and TRBJ1-4, with 9 bases fitting TRBD1. This CDR3 spans 17 amino acids. J gave up 0 bases and V 3 bases, and 5 bases lay outside the gene matches. The CDR3 loop is CASSFRTGAATNEKLFF. The CDR3 region has the DNA TGTGCCAGCAGTTTCCGGACAGGGGCGGCAACTAATGAAAAACTGTTTTTT.

This rearrangement joins TRBV29-1 to TRBJ1-5; possible D gene TRBD1, 5 bases. V was trimmed by 4 bases and J by 1 base, leaving 8 bases between them. The CDR3 loop spans 13 amino acids. Germline values: CDR1 SQVTM, CDR2 ANQGSEA. CDR3: CSVAGGSNQPQHF. The CDR3, as DNA: TGCAGCGTTGCGGGGGGAAGCAATCAGCCCCAGCATTTT.

This clonotype was detected a few times. This chain links TRBV12-3 or TRBV12-4 with TRBJ1-1; perhaps TRBD1 as D (5 bases). V was clipped by 5 bases and J by 1 base, with 11 bases between them. The CDR3 has 14 amino acids. The CDR3 sequence is CASSMDISNTEAFF. The CDR3 DNA is TGTGCCAGCAGTATGGACATTTCGAACACTGAAGCTTTCTTT.